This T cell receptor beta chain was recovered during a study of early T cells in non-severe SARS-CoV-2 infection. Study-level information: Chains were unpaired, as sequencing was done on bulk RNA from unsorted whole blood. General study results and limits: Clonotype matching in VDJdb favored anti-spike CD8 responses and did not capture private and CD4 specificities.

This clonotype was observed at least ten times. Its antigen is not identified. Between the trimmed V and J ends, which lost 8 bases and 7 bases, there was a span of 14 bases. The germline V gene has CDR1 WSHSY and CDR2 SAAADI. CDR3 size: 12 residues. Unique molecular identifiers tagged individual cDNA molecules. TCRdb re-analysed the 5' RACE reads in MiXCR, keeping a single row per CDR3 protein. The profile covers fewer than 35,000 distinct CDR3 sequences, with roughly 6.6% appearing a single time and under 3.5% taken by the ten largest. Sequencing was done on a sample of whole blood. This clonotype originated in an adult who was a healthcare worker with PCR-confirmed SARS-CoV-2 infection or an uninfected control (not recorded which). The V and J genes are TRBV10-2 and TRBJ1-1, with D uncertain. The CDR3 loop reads CASSEAGDEAFF. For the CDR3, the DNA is TGCGCCAGCTCCGAGGCTGGAGATGAAGCTTTCTTT.